What follows are 32 T cell receptor beta chains derived from one specimen sequenced in a study of blood T cell repertoires in COVID-19. Measured with immunoSEQ multiplex PCR; TCRdb has only the in-frame clones, and not every one. The table lists some 46,000 clones, more than 80% of them singletons. Sequenced material: peripheral blood. The receptors derive from a man in his sixties with acute or convalescent COVID-19.

The chain links TRBV5-5 to TRBJ1-1; 7 bases are a match to TRBD1. Germline assignment: CDR1 SGHKS and CDR2 YYEKEE (reference sequence). This CDR3 region has 13 residues. V lost 4 bases, J lost 11 bases, and 11 bases stayed unmatched. The CDR3 region is CASSPTGQGVAFF. The CDR3, as DNA: TGTGCCAGCAGCCCGACGGGCCAGGGGGTGGCTTTCTTT. Variable domain in full (rest from reference TRBV5-5 and TRBJ1-1): DAGVTQSPTHLIKTRGQQVTLRCSPISGHKSVSWYQQVLGQGPQFIFQYYEKEERGRGNFPDRFSARQFPNYSSELNVNALLLGDSALYLCASSPTGQGVAFFGQGTRLTVV.

In this sample, this clone turned up a few times. V usage is TRBV6-1 and J usage is TRBJ1-3; no reliable D call. V was trimmed by 1 base and J by 0 bases, leaving 7 bases between them. The CDR3 sequence is 15 residues long. The germline CDR1 and CDR2 sequences are MNHNS and SASEGT. CDR3 region: CASSEGFYSGNTIYF. In DNA form, the CDR3 reads TGTGCCAGCAGTGAAGGGTTCTACTCTGGAAACACCATATATTTT.

The chain employs TRBV29-1 and TRBJ2-3; 11 positions match TRBD1. V lost 1 base, J lost 1 base, and 4 bases stayed unmatched. This CDR3 has 16 residues. Germline V CDR1 and CDR2: SQVTM, ANQGSEA. CDR3 loop: CSVEGGTGGRTDTQYF. As DNA, the CDR3 is TGCAGCGTTGAAGGCGGGACAGGGGGACGCACAGATACGCAGTATTTT.

The V gene is TRBV27, the J gene TRBJ1-1; 9 bases line up with TRBD1. The CDR3 length is 16 residues. V dropped 5 bases and J dropped 1; count of bases not matched to a gene: 8. Germline CDR1 reads MNHEY; CDR2 reads SMNVEV (reference sequence). The CDR3 nucleotides are TGTGCCAGCAGTCCGATGTCGGGACAGGGGAACACTGAAGCTTTCTTT. Encoded protein: CASSPMSGQGNTEAFF.

V is TRBV5-5 and J is TRBJ2-2, with TRBD2 matching over 10 bases. CDR3 size: 17 residues. After removal of 4 bases from V and 0 bases from J, the junction contained 6 bases not matched to a gene. Per germline, CDR1 SGHKS and CDR2 YYEKEE (reference sequence). CDR3 loop: CASSSRLAGANTGELFF. CDR3 nucleotides: TGTGCCAGCAGCAGTAGACTAGCGGGCGCGAACACCGGGGAGCTGTTTTTT. Looking up the rest from reference TRBV5-5 and TRBJ2-2 gives the full variable domain: DAGVTQSPTHLIKTRGQQVTLRCSPISGHKSVSWYQQVLGQGPQFIFQYYEKEERGRGNFPDRFSARQFPNYSSELNVNALLLGDSALYLCASSSRLAGANTGELFFGEGSRLTVL.

This rearrangement joins TRBV9 to TRBJ2-2, with D perhaps matching TRBD2 (6 bases). The CDR3 has 15 residues. CDR1 and CDR2 (germline): SGDLS, YYNGEE. V lost 0 bases and J lost 7, with 13 bases in between. CDR3 bases: TGTGCCAGCAGCGTAGACGGGAGACTGGGCGGGGAGCTGTTTTTT. Protein product: CASSVDGRLGGELFF. Looking up the rest from reference TRBV9 and TRBJ2-2 gives the full variable domain: DSGVTQTPKHLITATGQRVTLRCSPRSGDLSVYWYQQSLDQGLQFLIQYYNGEERAKGNILERFSAQQFPDLHSELNLSSLELGDSALYFCASSVDGRLGGELFFGEGSRLTVL.

This chain uses TRBV12-2 with TRBJ2-7; the table's D call TRBD2 went unverified against the DNA. TRBV12-2 is flagged as a pseudogene. The CDR3 consists of 19 residues. The CDR3 here is CASRLGGCPAAGPTYEQYF. Here the CDR3 DNA reads TGTGCAAGTCGCTTAGGTGGGTGCCCCGCGGCGGGACCCACCTACGAGCAGTACTTC.

This sequence joins TRBV6-1 and TRBJ2-1; TRBD2 is a possible D gene (6 bases). Germline CDR1 reads MNHNS; CDR2 reads SASEGT. The CDR3 covers 16 residues. Trimming stripped 0 bases from V and 2 bases from J, with 11 bases between. CDR3 sequence reads: CASSEAGGDPYNEQFF. Written as DNA, the CDR3 is TGTGCCAGCAGTGAAGCCGGGGGAGACCCCTACAATGAGCAGTTCTTC.

This rearrangement joins TRBV28 to TRBJ2-7; TRBD2 matches at 13 bases. The CDR3 has 14 amino acids. V was clipped by 6 bases and J by 11 bases; unmatched bases: 10. Germline V gene lookup returns CDR1 MDHEN and CDR2 SYDVKM. The CDR3 reads CASSRTSGSPREYF. Here the CDR3 DNA reads TGTGCCAGCAGCCGGACTAGCGGGAGCCCCAGGGAGTACTTC.

The V call is TRBV5-1, the J call TRBJ1-1; 9 bases align to TRBD1. V gave up 4 bases and J gave up 5 bases; unmatched junction bases: 9. The CDR3 extends over 15 amino acids. In germline, CDR1 is SGHRS, CDR2 YFSETQ. For the CDR3, the DNA is TGCGCCAGCAGCGAACAGACAGGGGGATATACTGAAGCTTTCTTT. Encoded protein: CASSEQTGGYTEAFF.

This clone was picked up a small number of times. The chain combines TRBV9 with TRBJ2-1; D is undetermined. Germline loops: CDR1 SGDLS, CDR2 YYNGEE. V gave up 1 base and J gave up 5 bases, with 13 bases separating them. CDR3 length equals 15 residues. CDR3 residues: CASSVNGSPNNEQFF. Written as DNA, the CDR3 is TGTGCCAGCAGCGTAAACGGTAGCCCAAACAATGAGCAGTTCTTC.

This clone has only one observation. The genes are TRBV2 and TRBJ1-6, with 10 bases lining up with TRBD1. This CDR3 is built from 18 residues. Germline V gives CDR1 SNHLY, CDR2 FYNNEI. The trim removed 6 bases at V and 0 bases at J, leaving 8 bases unmatched. This CDR3 reads CASRPGQGPSSYNSPLHF. DNA of the CDR3: TGTGCCAGCAGACCGGGACAGGGGCCCAGCTCCTATAATTCACCCCTCCACTTT. Combining the CDR3 with reference TRBV2 and TRBJ1-6 gives the whole variable domain EPEVTQTPSHQVTQMGQEVILRCVPISNHLYFYWYRQILGQKVEFLVSFYNNEISEKSEIFDDQFSVERPDGSNFTLKIRSTKLEDSAMYFCASRPGQGPSSYNSPLHFGNGTRLTVT.

This sequence joins TRBV9 and TRBJ2-4; D possibly corresponds to TRBD1 (5 bases). The CDR3 is 14 residues long. Germline CDR1 reads SGDLS; CDR2 reads YYNGEE. The germline V and J ends were trimmed by 4 bases and 6 bases, with 14 bases remaining between them. The CDR3 DNA reads TGTGCCAGCAGCCCTCAACAGGCGGTAAACATTCAGTACTTC. Protein: CASSPQQAVNIQYF.

The V call is TRBV14, the J call TRBJ1-1, with a weak D call TRBD1 (5 bases). The germline CDR1 and CDR2 sequences are SGHDN and FVKESK. Trimming pared 5 bases from V and 2 bases from J, leaving 12 bases between. The CDR3 covers 14 residues. In DNA form, the CDR3 reads TGTGCCAGCAGCATCCTGACAGTAAACACTGAAGCTTTCTTT. This encodes CASSILTVNTEAFF.

The rearrangement joins TRBV5-1 to TRBJ2-2; the match to TRBD1 covers 9 bases. CDR3 length: 17 amino acids. V lost 4 bases and J lost 4; bases outside the gene matches: 11. Per germline, CDR1 SGHRS and CDR2 YFSETQ. Here the CDR3 reads CASSLTAGTGTTGELFF. The DNA for the CDR3 is TGCGCCAGCAGCCTAACTGCCGGGACAGGGACCACCGGGGAGCTGTTTTTT.

V gene TRBV2 combines with J gene TRBJ2-5, with 7 positions matching TRBD2. This CDR3 comprises 17 residues. V lost 6 bases, J lost 2 bases, and 15 bases stayed unmatched. CDR1 and CDR2 from the germline V gene are SNHLY and FYNNEI. The CDR3 DNA reads TGTGCCAGCAGCCTGGGAGGGCCTGAGGGAGGGCAAGAGACCCAGTACTTC. This encodes CASSLGGPEGGQETQYF.

This clone has a handful of counts. The chain joins TRBV4-1 to TRBJ2-2; D possibly corresponds to TRBD1 (5 bases). The germline V gene has CDR1 MGHRA and CDR2 YSYEKL. The CDR3 has 14 residues. The V gene lost 6 bases and the J gene lost 4 bases, with 12 bases spanning the gap. CDR3 nucleotide sequence: TGCGCCAGCAGTCCTACAGGAAGCACCGGGGAGCTGTTTTTT. It yields the protein CASSPTGSTGELFF.

CDR3 in DNA: TGTGCCACGCGCGGGGGTCGCACAGATACGCAGTATTTT. The encoded protein is CATRGGRTDTQYF. The chain uses TRBV27 and TRBJ2-3; TRBD2 agrees at 7 bases. Trimming at V came to 10 bases and at J to 1 base, leaving 5 bases not matched to a gene. The CDR3 has 13 residues. CDR1 is MNHEY, CDR2 SMNVEV, per germline (reference sequence).

The V and J genes are TRBV12-5 and TRBJ2-1; D gene uncertain. Germline CDR1 reads LGHNT; CDR2 reads FRNRAP. The V and J ends lost 2 bases and 7 bases respectively, with 9 bases between them. The length of the CDR3 is 13 residues. The CDR3, as DNA: TGTGCTAGTGGTTTGCCAAACATGAATGAGCAGTTCTTC. Translation gives CASGLPNMNEQFF. The entire variable domain, with the rest obtained from reference TRBV12-5 and TRBJ2-1, is as follows: DARVTQTPRHKVTEMGQEVTMRCQPILGHNTVFWYRQTMMQGLELLAYFRNRAPLDDSGMPKDRFSAEMPDATLATLKIQPSEPRDSAVYFCASGLPNMNEQFFGPGTRLTVL.

This clone has a single count. The chain's CDR3 is CASSLRTGGLTEAFF. CDR3 nucleotide sequence: TGTGCCAGCAGTTTAAGGACAGGGGGTCTGACTGAAGCTTTCTTT. The gene calls are TRBV28 and TRBJ1-1; 10 bases are shared with TRBD1. Germline-derived CDR1 and CDR2 are MDHEN and SYDVKM. This CDR3 comprises 15 residues. With V trimmed by 2 bases and J by 5 bases, 5 bases remained unmatched.

V usage is TRBV3-1 (or the pseudogene TRBV3-2) and J usage is TRBJ2-7, with 10 positions matching TRBD2. This CDR3 region has 16 residues. V was clipped by 3 bases and J by 2 bases; unmatched bases: 7. The germline gives CDR1 LGHDT, CDR2 YNNKEL (reference sequence). CDR3: CASSHPGTSVPYEQYF. CDR3 bases: TGTGCCAGCAGCCACCCCGGGACTAGCGTTCCCTACGAGCAGTACTTC.

This clone was seen more than once but under ten times. V is TRBV5-5 and J is TRBJ2-7, with 9 bases aligning to TRBD1. The V gene's germline CDR1 is SGHKS and CDR2 YYEKEE (reference sequence). The V and J ends lost 0 bases and 2 bases, in that order; junction bases with no gene match: 9. This CDR3 is 17 amino acids long. For the CDR3, the DNA is TGTGCCAGCAGCTTGGCCCCGGGACAGGGAAATACCTACGAGCAGTACTTC. Translating gives CASSLAPGQGNTYEQYF.

This chain connects TRBV19 to TRBJ1-5; a possible D gene is TRBD1 (5 bases). Germline CDR1 and CDR2: LNHDA and SQIVND (reference sequence). The CDR3 consists of 18 residues. V dropped 2 bases and J dropped 0 bases, with 17 bases sitting between them. The CDR3 sequence is CASSIRVQVTRSNQPQHF. The DNA of the CDR3 is TGTGCCAGTAGTATAAGGGTACAGGTTACGCGTAGCAATCAGCCCCAGCATTTT. The full variable domain, with the rest looked up from reference TRBV19 and TRBJ1-5, is DGGITQSPKYLFRKEGQNVTLSCEQNLNHDAMYWYRQDPGQGLRLIYYSQIVNDFQKGDIAEGYSVSREKKESFPLTVTSAQKNPTAFYLCASSIRVQVTRSNQPQHFGDGTRLSIL.

The rearrangement uses TRBV9 and TRBJ2-2, with D possibly matching TRBD2 (6 bases). The CDR3 runs to 16 residues. In germline, CDR1 is SGDLS, CDR2 YYNGEE. Trimming removed 3 bases from V and 7 bases from J, with 19 bases in between. DNA of the CDR3: TGTGCCAGCAGCGCCCAAGACCGAACCGGGGGCGGGGAGCTGTTTTTT. Translation: CASSAQDRTGGGELFF. The whole variable domain, remainder taken from reference TRBV9 and TRBJ2-2, is DSGVTQTPKHLITATGQRVTLRCSPRSGDLSVYWYQQSLDQGLQFLIQYYNGEERAKGNILERFSAQQFPDLHSELNLSSLELGDSALYFCASSAQDRTGGGELFFGEGSRLTVL.

The V call is TRBV18, the J call TRBJ1-1; 8 bases align to TRBD1. The trim removed 4 bases at V and 4 bases at J, leaving 11 bases unmatched. This CDR3 is 16 amino acids long. Germline-derived CDR1 and CDR2 are KGHSH and LQKENI. The CDR3 coding sequence is TGTGCCAGCTCACAATTGTCCCTTACAGGGGGCACTGAAGCTTTCTTT. This gives the protein CASSQLSLTGGTEAFF.

This clone appeared once. For the CDR3, the DNA is TGTGCCAGCAGCTTTGGAACACAGGGCTTAGCTAATGAAAAACTGTTTTTT. Translation gives CASSFGTQGLANEKLFF. V gene TRBV5-5 combines with J gene TRBJ1-4; D might be TRBD1 (6 bases). The CDR3 covers 17 residues. Between the trimmed V and J ends, which lost 2 bases and 3 bases, there was a span of 17 bases. Germline V gene lookup returns CDR1 SGHKS and CDR2 YYEKEE (reference sequence).

A single count supports this clone. The rearrangement joins TRBV7-8 to TRBJ1-5, with 9 bases matching TRBD1. In germline, CDR1 is SGHVS, CDR2 FQNEAQ. The CDR3 has 15 residues. V shed 2 bases and J 5 bases; nucleotides not matched to a gene: 4. The DNA for the CDR3 is TGTGCCAGCAGCTTAACCGGACAGGGGTATCAGCCCCAGCATTTT. Its translation is CASSLTGQGYQPQHF.

The chain couples TRBV18 to TRBJ2-5; 9 positions match TRBD1. This CDR3 is built from 19 residues. V trimming: 2 bases; J trimming: 2 bases; junction bases outside the gene matches: 15. CDR1 KGHSH and CDR2 LQKENI come from the germline V gene. The CDR3 sequence: CASSPTPPTGGSTQETQYF. The CDR3 nucleotides are TGTGCCAGCTCACCAACTCCCCCTACAGGGGGCTCGACACAAGAGACCCAGTACTTC.

The V gene is TRBV18, the J gene TRBJ2-3; 8 bases line up with TRBD2. The CDR3 extends over 14 amino acids. Germline loops: CDR1 KGHSH, CDR2 LQKENI. V shed 5 bases, J shed 5 bases, and the junction held 6 bases outside the gene matches. The CDR3 reads CASSKTSVLDTQYF. CDR3 bases: TGTGCCAGCTCAAAGACTAGCGTGTTAGATACGCAGTATTTT.

The V and J genes are TRBV5-4 and TRBJ2-2; 9 bases are shared with TRBD2. CDR1 and CDR2 from the germline V gene are SGHNT and YYREEE (reference sequence). This CDR3 is 16 amino acids long. The J segment lost 3 bases and the V segment lost 4 bases, leaving 7 bases of the junction unmatched. CDR3 DNA: TGTGCCAGCAGCGGGGAGCGGGAGGACTACACCGGGGAGCTGTTTTTT. Residues: CASSGEREDYTGELFF.

This chain joins TRBV6-1 and TRBJ2-3; no clear D gene. V was pared by 0 bases and J by 0 bases, with 4 bases between. This CDR3 has 14 amino acids. Germline CDR1 and CDR2: MNHNS and SASEGT. CDR3 loop: CASSEAGSTDTQYF. DNA of the CDR3: TGTGCCAGCAGTGAAGCTGGCAGCACAGATACGCAGTATTTT.

The chain has TRBV6-1 and TRBJ2-7; the D gene is possibly TRBD2 (6 bases). The CDR3 has 13 residues. Germline V gene data show CDR1 as MNHNS and CDR2 as SASEGT. The V gene lost 3 bases and the J gene lost 2 bases, with 8 bases spanning the gap. CDR3 bases: TGTGCCAGCAGTGAGGAGGGCCCCTACGAGCAGTACTTC. It specifies CASSEEGPYEQYF.